The TCR beta chain described here comes from a study of blood T cell repertoires in COVID-19. CDR1 and CDR2 (germline): SEHNR, FQNEAQ (reference sequence). The CDR3 is made up of 14 amino acids. V shed 4 bases and J 5 bases; nucleotides not matched to a gene: 7. Method: immunoSEQ multiplex PCR; TCRdb's copy keeps in-frame clones and lacks some. Of about half a million clones listed, 85% to 90% are singletons. The receptor was derived from a man aged 18 to 29 with COVID-19, enrolled during active disease. The sample was peripheral blood. V is TRBV7-9 and J is TRBJ2-7; 8 nucleotides align to TRBD1. The CDR3 DNA is TGTGCCAGCAGCTCTCAAAAGGACAGGGACGAGCAGTACTTC. Translating gives CASSSQKDRDEQYF.